This TCR beta chain emerged from a study of control samples from healthy donors and cancer patients. The CDR3 is 13 residues long. V gave up 4 bases and J gave up 3 bases, with 10 bases separating them. Measured with immunoSEQ multiplex PCR; TCRdb has only the in-frame clones, and not every one. The sample lists 150,000 to 200,000 clones, about 94% occurring once. The clonotype originates from a woman in her 40s in good health. The V and J genes are TRBV12-3 or TRBV12-4 and TRBJ2-7; tentatively, D is TRBD1 (5 bases). The material sequenced was blood. The CDR3 DNA reads TGTGCCAGCAGTTGGTCCACAGGCTACGAGCAGTACTTC. This sequence encodes CASSWSTGYEQYF.